These 25 T cell receptor beta chains were sequenced from one sample in a study of cytomegalovirus exposure and HLA in healthy donors. The method was immunoSEQ multiplex PCR; TCRdb's version includes in-frame clones alone and lacks a portion of them. The table lists 250,000 to 400,000 clones, approximately 86% of them singletons. The sequenced sample consisted of PBMCs. These receptor sequences come from a man aged 25-45 years in good health and CMV-seronegative.

V gene TRBV2 combines with J gene TRBJ2-3, with a weak D call TRBD1 (6 bases). This CDR3 comprises 14 residues. With 8 bases removed from V and 2 bases from J, the gap between germline ends came to 14 bases. In germline, CDR1 is SNHLY, CDR2 FYNNEI. CDR3 in amino acids: CASESTGITDTQYF. The CDR3 DNA sequence: TGTGCCAGCGAGTCGACAGGAATCACAGATACGCAGTATTTT.

The rearrangement joins TRBV11-2 to TRBJ2-7; 8 bases line up with TRBD2. The CDR3 is 16 amino acids. Losses at the gene ends were 5 bases for V and 0 bases for J; bases not matched to a gene: 9. CDR1 and CDR2 (germline): SGHAT, FQNNGV. CDR3 nucleotides: TGTGCCAGCAGCCCCACGGGGGGGCACACCTCCTACGAGCAGTACTTC. Translating it yields CASSPTGGHTSYEQYF.

This clone was detected once. DNA of the CDR3: TGTGCCAGCAGTTACTCAGGCCCGGGGGGAGAGACCCAGTACTTC. Translated, it gives CASSYSGPGGETQYF. The chain is built from TRBV6-5 and TRBJ2-5; 7 positions match TRBD2. This CDR3 region has 15 residues. CDR1 and CDR2 from the germline V gene are MNHEY and SVGAGI. J gave up 4 bases and V 0 bases, and 5 bases lay outside the gene matches.

The V and J genes are TRBV7-6 and TRBJ1-1; weak D call: TRBD1 (6 bases). The CDR3 has 17 amino acids. CDR1 SGHVS and CDR2 FNYEAQ come from the germline V gene. V was trimmed by 2 bases and J by 1 base, leaving 17 bases between them. DNA of the CDR3: TGTGCCAGCAGCTTATGGGGTAACAGGGCGGGGAACACTGAAGCTTTCTTT. This encodes CASSLWGNRAGNTEAFF.

This chain connects TRBV4-1 to TRBJ2-3; TRBD2 matches at 8 bases. The germline CDR1 and CDR2 sequences are MGHRA and YSYEKL. The CDR3 has 13 residues. The V and J ends lost 8 bases and 1 base, in that order; junction bases with no gene match: 2. The CDR3 DNA reads as TGCGCCAGCCAAGCGGGGGGCACAGATACGCAGTATTTT. It specifies CASQAGGTDTQYF.

The V gene is TRBV7-8, the J gene TRBJ2-2, with TRBD1 matching 10 bases. The germline gives CDR1 SGHVS, CDR2 FQNEAQ. This CDR3 spans 17 amino acids. The junction had 5 bases not matched to a gene; V was cut back by 2 bases and J by 2 bases. The CDR3 sequence: CASSLRTGGTNTGELFF. As DNA, the CDR3 is TGTGCCAGCAGCTTAAGGACAGGGGGAACCAACACCGGGGAGCTGTTTTTT.

The chain links TRBV7-9 to TRBJ2-7, with D perhaps matching TRBD2 (5 bases). V gave up 5 bases and J gave up 1 base, with 12 bases separating them. CDR3 length: 14 residues. Germline CDR1 is SEHNR and CDR2 is FQNEAQ (reference sequence). In DNA, the CDR3 is TGTGCCAGCAGCCCGGACTTGACGTCCTACGAGCAGTACTTC. Amino acid sequence: CASSPDLTSYEQYF.

This chain links TRBV5-1 with TRBJ2-5, with D perhaps matching TRBD1 (5 bases). The ends were cut back, 7 bases at V and 6 bases at J, with 13 bases in the middle. CDR1 and CDR2 (germline): SGHRS, YFSETQ. This CDR3 is 12 amino acids long. CDR3 amino acids: CASGHGPQTQYF. The CDR3 DNA sequence: TGCGCCAGCGGACACGGGCCCCAGACCCAGTACTTC.

J is TRBJ1-6 and V is TRBV19; TRBD1 might be the D (6 bases). The germline CDR1 and CDR2 sequences are LNHDA and SQIVND (reference sequence). V was pared by 5 bases and J by 7 bases, with 12 bases between. The CDR3 has 14 amino acids. Written as DNA, the CDR3 is TGTGCCAGTAGTCAACAGGGTCGGAATTCACCCCTCCACTTT. This encodes CASSQQGRNSPLHF.

The chain recombines TRBV18 with TRBJ1-3; 7 bases align to TRBD1. Germline assignment: CDR1 KGHSH and CDR2 LQKENI. This CDR3 comprises 15 residues. Trimming took 6 bases from V and 4 from J; bases not matched to a gene: 9. In nucleotides, the CDR3 is TGTGCCAGCTCTCCCAACAGGGGAAAAGGAAACACCATATATTTT. Its translation is CASSPNRGKGNTIYF. Complete variable domain (other parts from reference TRBV18 and TRBJ1-3): NAGVMQNPRHLVRRRGQEARLRCSPMKGHSHVYWYRQLPEEGLKFMVYLQKENIIDESGMPKERFSAEFPKEGPSILRIQQVVRGDSAAYFCASSPNRGKGNTIYFGEGSWLTVV.

The chain couples TRBV5-8 to TRBJ1-5; 9 bases line up with TRBD1. CDR1 is SGHTS, CDR2 YDEGEE, per germline. After removal of 4 bases from V and 0 bases from J, the junction contained 14 bases not matched to a gene. The CDR3 consists of 19 residues. The CDR3: CASSRFGQGIFNSNQPQHF. CDR3 sequence (DNA): TGTGCCAGCAGCCGTTTCGGACAGGGGATCTTTAATAGCAATCAGCCCCAGCATTTT. Using reference TRBV5-8 and TRBJ1-5 for the parts outside the CDR3, the full variable domain is EAGVTQSPTHLIKTRGQQATLRCSPISGHTSVYWYQQALGLGLQFLLWYDEGEERNRGNFPPRFSGRQFPNYSSELNVNALELEDSALYLCASSRFGQGIFNSNQPQHFGDGTRLSIL.

Written as DNA, the CDR3 is TGCGCCAGCACAGATGACAGGAGGCGTTCAACGGGGACTGAAGCTTTCTTT. It translates to CASTDDRRRSTGTEAFF. This rearrangement joins TRBV5-1 to TRBJ1-1; perhaps TRBD1 as D (6 bases). The V and J ends lost 6 bases and 5 bases respectively, with 26 bases between them. The CDR3 contains 17 residues. Germline V gene sequence: CDR1 SGHRS, CDR2 YFSETQ.

The V gene is TRBV27, the J gene TRBJ1-1, with TRBD1 identical over 7 bases. The germline V gene has CDR1 MNHEY and CDR2 SMNVEV (reference sequence). Trimming cost V 4 bases and J 1 base; bases outside gene matches: 12. The CDR3 spans 17 residues. Here the CDR3 reads CASSSLKTGLRNTEAFF. The CDR3 DNA reads TGTGCCAGCAGTTCTCTCAAGACAGGGCTGAGGAACACTGAAGCTTTCTTT.

The gene calls are TRBV7-9 and TRBJ2-7, with D possibly TRBD1 on 5 matching bases. Germline-derived CDR1 and CDR2 are SEHNR and FQNEAQ (reference sequence). The CDR3 consists of 12 residues. V shed 1 base and J shed 7 bases, with 8 bases lying between them. The CDR3 loop is CASSLGTREQYF. The CDR3 nucleotides are TGTGCCAGCAGCTTAGGGACACGGGAGCAGTACTTC.

V gene TRBV15 combines with J gene TRBJ1-3, with TRBD1 matching over 7 bases. This CDR3 has 16 residues. Per germline, CDR1 LNHNV and CDR2 YYDKDF (reference sequence). With 1 base clipped from V and 1 base from J, the junction kept 4 bases outside the gene matches. The CDR3 DNA is TGTGCCACCAGCAGAGGAAAGACAGGGTCTGGAAACACCATATATTTT. It specifies CATSRGKTGSGNTIYF. The full variable domain, with the rest looked up from reference TRBV15 and TRBJ1-3, is DAMVIQNPRYQVTQFGKPVTLSCSQTLNHNVMYWYQQKSSQAPKLLFHYYDKDFNNEADTPDNFQSRRPNTSFCFLDIRSPGLGDTAMYLCATSRGKTGSGNTIYFGEGSWLTVV.

V is TRBV4-1 and J is TRBJ2-1; TRBD2 might be the D (6 bases). The CDR3 consists of 15 residues. Germline V lookup: CDR1 MGHRA, CDR2 YSYEKL. V lost 0 bases and J lost 3, with 9 bases in between. The CDR3 here is CASSQDTGSYNEQFF. DNA for the CDR3: TGCGCCAGCAGCCAAGATACCGGGAGCTACAATGAGCAGTTCTTC.

This sequence joins TRBV19 and TRBJ1-5; D gene uncertain. The CDR3 has 13 residues. CDR1 and CDR2 (germline): LNHDA, SQIVND (reference sequence). The V end lost 4 bases, the J end lost 4 bases, and 8 bases lay between the germline ends. In DNA, the CDR3 is TGTGCCAGTAGTAACACAGAGAATCAGCCCCAGCATTTT. This codes for CASSNTENQPQHF.

This clone was seen a handful of times. The chain uses TRBV19 and TRBJ2-5; D not resolved. The CDR3 contains 14 residues. The germline V gene has CDR1 LNHDA and CDR2 SQIVND (reference sequence). V gave up 3 bases and J gave up 0 bases, with 8 bases separating them. CDR3 in DNA: TGTGCCAGTAGTATTATGGGCAACCAAGAGACCCAGTACTTC. It translates to CASSIMGNQETQYF.

This clone is a singleton in its sample. The chain uses TRBV6-5 and TRBJ2-5; 9 bases are shared with TRBD2. This CDR3 has 15 residues. CDR1 is MNHEY and CDR2 is SVGAGI in the germline V gene. Trimming cost V 2 bases and J 5 bases; bases outside gene matches: 6. The CDR3 nucleotides read TGTGCCAGCAGTTACCTGGCGGGGGGGCCGGAGACCCAGTACTTC. Translation: CASSYLAGGPETQYF.

The gene calls are TRBV5-1 and TRBJ1-6, with 7 bases fitting TRBD1. Germline lookup yields CDR1 SGHRS and CDR2 YFSETQ. The CDR3 consists of 14 residues. V lost 3 bases, J lost 7 bases, and 4 bases stayed unmatched. The CDR3 bases are TGCGCCAGCAGCTCGGGACAGCCCAATTCACCCCTCCACTTT. Translation: CASSSGQPNSPLHF. The variable domain in full, with the rest retrieved from reference TRBV5-1 and TRBJ1-6, is KAGVTQTPRYLIKTRGQQVTLSCSPISGHRSVSWYQQTPGQGLQFLFEYFSETQRNKGNFPGRFSGRQFSNSRSEMNVSTLELGDSALYLCASSSGQPNSPLHFGNGTRLTVT.

The rearrangement uses TRBV10-3 and TRBJ2-3; 11 bases fit TRBD2. Looked up from germline, CDR1 is ENHRY and CDR2 is SYGVKD. J gave up 0 bases and V 0 bases, and 8 bases lay outside the gene matches. The CDR3 is 19 amino acids. The CDR3 loop is CAISESIQASGGSTDTQYF. CDR3 in DNA: TGTGCCATCAGTGAGTCGATTCAGGCTAGCGGGGGGAGCACAGATACGCAGTATTTT.

DNA of the CDR3: TGCGCCAGCAGTTCGACTGCCGTCACAGATACGCAGTATTTT. Its translation: CASSSTAVTDTQYF. The chain joins TRBV10-2 to TRBJ2-3; unclear D gene. There are 14 residues in the CDR3. Germline V gives CDR1 WSHSY, CDR2 SAAADI. The ends were cut back, 5 bases at V and 2 bases at J, with 11 bases in the middle.

This clone has more than one count but fewer than ten. The chain joins TRBV7-9 to TRBJ2-7, with D possibly being TRBD1 (6 bases). This CDR3 region has 14 residues. Germline V gene sequence: CDR1 SEHNR, CDR2 FQNEAQ (reference sequence). Trimming left V 6 bases short and J 7 bases short, with 19 bases between. This chain's CDR3 is CASSRKPSRGEQYF. For the CDR3, the DNA is TGTGCCAGCAGTCGTAAACCCTCCAGGGGAGAGCAGTACTTC.

The V and J genes are TRBV2 and TRBJ2-7, with TRBD1 matching 7 bases. V lost 7 bases and J lost 3; bases outside the gene matches: 9. The CDR3 runs to 14 residues. The germline V gene has CDR1 SNHLY and CDR2 FYNNEI. CDR3 DNA: TGTGCCAGCACACGGGACAGAGCCTTCTACGAGCAGTACTTC. Translating it yields CASTRDRAFYEQYF.

In DNA, the CDR3 is TGTGCCAGCAGCCAAGTTTTTGGCGGCCCAGGGGGCCAGGGACGTGAAGCTTTCTTT. Translated, it gives CASSQVFGGPGGQGREAFF. V and J are TRBV4-2 and TRBJ1-1; 8 nucleotides align to TRBD1. CDR3 length: 19 residues. CDR1 and CDR2 from the germline V gene are LGHNA and YNFKEQ. V was pared by 1 base and J by 7 bases, with 20 bases of the junction left unmatched.